Each of the 30 T cell receptor beta chains below was sequenced from the same sample in a study of cytomegalovirus exposure and HLA in healthy donors. It was with 60 Vbeta and 13 Jbeta primers that the PCR ran. The data were produced by immunoSEQ multiplex PCR, yet TCRdb's version contains in-frame clones alone and is incomplete. This sample has about 140,000 clones, with around 72% found just once. Source material: PBMCs. The receptors come from a woman aged 40 to 50 in good health and CMV-seronegative.

This clone was counted once. The chain is built from TRBV13 and TRBJ1-3; a possible D gene is TRBD1 (5 bases). Trimming removed 5 bases from V and 4 bases from J, with 12 bases in between. This CDR3 has 14 residues. CDR1 is PRHDT and CDR2 is FYEKMQ in the germline V gene (reference sequence). The CDR3 region is CASSPTGGGNTIYF. CDR3 DNA sequence: TGTGCCAGCAGCCCGACGGGGGGAGGAAACACCATATATTTT.

The rearrangement joins TRBV2 to TRBJ1-3; a possible D gene is TRBD1 (6 bases). CDR3 size: 15 residues. The V gene lost 5 bases and the J gene lost 4 bases, with 15 bases spanning the gap. Germline CDR1 and CDR2: SNHLY and FYNNEI. CDR3 in DNA: TGTGCCAGCAGTAATGGCCGGGGACAAGGAAACACCATATATTTT. Translating it yields CASSNGRGQGNTIYF.

The table lists this clone with a few counts. The chain couples TRBV4-1 to TRBJ1-1; 7 bases map to TRBD1. Germline CDR1 is MGHRA and CDR2 is YSYEKL. After removal of 2 bases from V and 7 bases from J, the junction contained 7 bases not matched to a gene. This CDR3 contains 14 residues. CDR3 in DNA: TGCGCCAGCAGCCAAACACAGGGGCCCCTTGAAGCTTTCTTT. As protein: CASSQTQGPLEAFF.

The chain combines TRBV5-4 with TRBJ1-1; the D gene is possibly TRBD1 (6 bases). CDR3 length equals 15 residues. V dropped 0 bases and J dropped 5 bases, with 14 bases sitting between them. Per germline, CDR1 SGHNT and CDR2 YYREEE (reference sequence). This CDR3 reads CASSLAEQGLTEAFF. As DNA, the CDR3 is TGTGCCAGCAGCTTGGCCGAACAGGGTTTGACTGAAGCTTTCTTT. Combining the CDR3 with reference TRBV5-4 and TRBJ1-1 gives the whole variable domain ETGVTQSPTHLIKTRGQQVTLRCSSQSGHNTVSWYQQALGQGPQFIFQYYREEENGRGNFPPRFSGLQFPNYSSELNVNALELDDSALYLCASSLAEQGLTEAFFGQGTRLTVV.

The chain combines TRBV28 with TRBJ2-7, with a possible D match to TRBD2 (5 bases). The CDR3 spans 16 residues. Deletions cut 1 base from V and 6 bases from J, with 19 bases between. Germline CDR1 and CDR2: MDHEN and SYDVKM. The CDR3 loop reads CASSLSGMSSRTEQYV. CDR3 coding DNA: TGTGCCAGCAGTTTATCGGGAATGTCGAGTCGAACCGAGCAGTACGTC.

This chain joins TRBV19 and TRBJ1-5; perhaps TRBD1 as D (5 bases). V dropped 4 bases and J dropped 4 bases, with 14 bases sitting between them. CDR1 and CDR2 from the germline V gene are LNHDA and SQIVND (reference sequence). The CDR3 loop spans 15 amino acids. CDR3 nucleotides: TGTGCCAGTAGTAGGGGGGGGAGCGGGAATCAGCCCCAGCATTTT. This gives the protein CASSRGGSGNQPQHF.

The rearrangement uses TRBV19 and TRBJ2-2, with 9 bases matching TRBD2. The germline CDR1 and CDR2 sequences are LNHDA and SQIVND (reference sequence). The CDR3 is 13 amino acids. The trim removed 11 bases at V and 5 bases at J, leaving 6 bases unmatched. The DNA for the CDR3 is TGTGCCGCTAGGCGGGGGGGTACCGGGGAGCTGTTTTTT. Translation gives CAARRGGTGELFF.

This clone was picked up a small number of times. This chain connects TRBV2 to TRBJ1-2; D is undetermined. Germline values: CDR1 SNHLY, CDR2 FYNNEI. This CDR3 is built from 13 residues. The V gene lost 7 bases and the J gene lost 0 bases, with 9 bases spanning the gap. This CDR3 reads CASNPQANYGYTF. CDR3 coding DNA: TGTGCCAGCAACCCTCAGGCTAACTATGGCTACACCTTC.

The chain recombines TRBV9 with TRBJ1-1; D is possibly TRBD1 (5 bases). CDR3 size: 14 residues. Germline V gene sequence: CDR1 SGDLS, CDR2 YYNGEE. Trimming left V 4 bases short and J 1 base short, with 11 bases between. CDR3 coding DNA: TGTGCCAGCAGCCCCACAGGAGCGAACACTGAAGCTTTCTTT. This translates into CASSPTGANTEAFF.

The chain has TRBV7-8 and TRBJ2-1; D is perhaps TRBD2 (5 bases). V lost 8 bases and J 10 bases, leaving 12 bases between the germline ends. The CDR3 length is 11 residues. Germline CDR1 and CDR2: SGHVS and FQNEAQ. The CDR3 spells CASGLRVEQFF. The CDR3 DNA is TGTGCCAGCGGACTGAGAGTCGAGCAGTTCTTC.

This clone was observed a single time. DNA for the CDR3: TGTGCCAGCAGCCCATCCCGGGGGAATGAGCAGTTCTTC. Encoded protein: CASSPSRGNEQFF. This chain links TRBV5-4 with TRBJ2-1; D might be TRBD2 (6 bases). There are 13 residues in the CDR3. With 4 bases removed from V and 7 bases from J, the gap between germline ends came to 12 bases. Germline V gene lookup returns CDR1 SGHNT and CDR2 YYREEE (reference sequence).

The chain employs TRBV7-2 and TRBJ2-6; D gene uncertain. The germline CDR1 and CDR2 sequences are SGHTA and FQGNSA. The CDR3 runs to 17 residues. The V end lost 1 base, the J end lost 3 bases, and 13 bases lay between the germline ends. Written as DNA, the CDR3 is TGTGCCAGCAGCTTAGTTTTAGTAGGCGGTGGGGCCAACGTCCTGACTTTC. Translating gives CASSLVLVGGGANVLTF.

The chain combines TRBV25-1 with TRBJ1-4, with D possibly being TRBD1 (6 bases). Per the germline V gene, CDR1 is MGHDK and CDR2 is SYGVNS. Deletions cut 9 bases from V and 10 bases from J, with 18 bases between. The CDR3 runs to 13 residues. The CDR3 DNA reads TGTGCCAGTAGGGGGGGGGAGTTTGGAAAACTGTTTTTT. Amino acid sequence: CASRGGEFGKLFF. The entire variable domain, with the rest obtained from reference TRBV25-1 and TRBJ1-4, is as follows: EADIYQTPRYLVIGTGKKITLECSQTMGHDKMYWYQQDPGMELHLIHYSYGVNSTEKGDLSSESTVSRIRTEHFPLTLESARPSHTSQYLCASRGGEFGKLFFGSGTQLSVL.

This clone was seen once. J is TRBJ1-6 and V is TRBV7-9, with a weak D call TRBD1 (5 bases). Between the trimmed V and J ends, which lost 5 bases and 8 bases, there was a span of 16 bases. Germline V CDR1 and CDR2: SEHNR, FQNEAQ (reference sequence). The CDR3 covers 15 residues. CDR3 protein: CASSLSTVGYSPLHF. The CDR3 DNA sequence: TGTGCCAGCAGCCTTTCGACAGTGGGCTATTCACCCCTCCACTTT.

This chain joins TRBV7-8 and TRBJ2-1, with a tentative D call TRBD2 (6 bases). Germline lookup yields CDR1 SGHVS and CDR2 FQNEAQ. The CDR3 has 16 residues. The V and J ends lost 5 bases and 4 bases respectively, with 18 bases between them. DNA for the CDR3: TGTGCCAGCAGCACCTTATCCGGGACTCCTTACAATGAGCAGTTCTTC. Translated, it gives CASSTLSGTPYNEQFF. Variable domain in full (rest from reference TRBV7-8 and TRBJ2-1): GAGVSQSPRYKVAKRGQDVALRCDPISGHVSLFWYQQALGQGPEFLTYFQNEAQLDKSGLPSDRFFAERPEGSVSTLKIQRTQQEDSAVYLCASSTLSGTPYNEQFFGPGTRLTVL.

This clone was detected once. The rearrangement joins TRBV25-1 to TRBJ1-4, with D maybe TRBD1 (6 bases). The CDR3 covers 15 residues. With 4 bases removed from V and 14 bases from J, the gap between germline ends came to 23 bases. Germline values: CDR1 MGHDK, CDR2 SYGVNS. The CDR3 DNA reads TGTGCCAGCAGTGGGATCGGGACATCAGGAAGGAGGCTGTTTTTT. Residues: CASSGIGTSGRRLFF. The full variable domain, its missing parts supplied by reference TRBV25-1 and TRBJ1-4, is EADIYQTPRYLVIGTGKKITLECSQTMGHDKMYWYQQDPGMELHLIHYSYGVNSTEKGDLSSESTVSRIRTEHFPLTLESARPSHTSQYLCASSGIGTSGRRLFFGSGTQLSVL.

The CDR3 loop reads CASSQGLRGNEQFF. The CDR3 nucleotides read TGCGCCAGCAGCCAAGGACTACGAGGGAATGAGCAGTTCTTC. The gene calls are TRBV4-1 and TRBJ2-1, with TRBD2 as a possible D gene (5 bases). The germline gives CDR1 MGHRA, CDR2 YSYEKL. With 1 base removed from V and 7 bases from J, the gap between germline ends came to 11 bases. The CDR3 length is 14 residues.

The rearrangement links TRBV29-1 to TRBJ1-2; D uncertain. CDR1 is SQVTM and CDR2 is ANQGSEA in the germline V gene. This CDR3 has 11 residues. Trimming took 6 bases from V and 0 from J, leaving 5 bases between them. The CDR3 sequence is CSVLANYGYTF. The CDR3 DNA is TGCAGCGTGTTAGCTAACTATGGCTACACCTTC. The full variable domain, with the rest looked up from reference TRBV29-1 and TRBJ1-2, is SAVISQKPSRDICQRGTSLTIQCQVDSQVTMMFWYRQQPGQSLTLIATANQGSEATYESGFVIDKFPISRPNLTFSTLTVSNMSPEDSSIYLCSVLANYGYTFGSGTRLTVV.

The chain joins TRBV7-9 to TRBJ1-1, with D hard to call. The germline V gene has CDR1 SEHNR and CDR2 FQNEAQ (reference sequence). V lost 4 bases and J 0 bases, leaving 12 bases between the germline ends. CDR3 length equals 15 residues. CDR3 loop: CASSWEEGLNTEAFF. The DNA for the CDR3 is TGTGCCAGCAGCTGGGAGGAGGGCCTGAACACTGAAGCTTTCTTT.

V gene TRBV7-3 combines with J gene TRBJ2-3, with D possibly being TRBD2 (6 bases). V was cut by 3 bases and J by 4 bases, with 8 bases left in between. The CDR3 runs 13 residues. The germline CDR1 and CDR2 sequences are SGHTA and FQGTGA. CDR3 nucleotides: TGTGCCAGCAGCTTCCGCGGGGCAGATACGCAGTATTTT. Translated: CASSFRGADTQYF.

The chain is built from TRBV5-6 and TRBJ1-1; 7 bases align to TRBD1. V trimming: 0 bases; J trimming: 3 bases; junction bases outside the gene matches: 2. Germline CDR1 and CDR2: SGHDT and YYEEEE. The CDR3 sequence is 14 residues long. The CDR3 DNA reads TGTGCCAGCAGCTTGGGGGACAGATACACTGAAGCTTTCTTT. It translates to CASSLGDRYTEAFF.

The rearrangement joins TRBV28 to TRBJ2-2, with D maybe TRBD1 (5 bases). V lost 8 bases and J lost 0, with 16 bases in between. The germline CDR1 and CDR2 sequences are MDHEN and SYDVKM. The length of the CDR3 is 16 residues. The CDR3 loop reads CASSTGMTANTGELFF. The CDR3 nucleotides read TGTGCCAGCTCGACGGGTATGACAGCGAACACCGGGGAGCTGTTTTTT.

The chain employs TRBV7-9 and TRBJ1-2; 7 nucleotides match TRBD1. In germline, CDR1 is SEHNR, CDR2 FQNEAQ (reference sequence). J was trimmed by 4 bases and V by 4 bases; bases with no gene match: 9. The CDR3 covers 15 residues. CDR3 sequence: CASSSSGQFLYGYTF. In DNA, the CDR3 is TGTGCCAGCAGCTCGTCGGGACAGTTCCTCTATGGCTACACCTTC.

J is TRBJ1-1 and V is TRBV28; D is perhaps TRBD1 (5 bases). The V and J ends lost 6 bases and 3 bases respectively, with 11 bases between them. The CDR3 length is 13 residues. The germline V gene encodes CDR1 MDHEN and CDR2 SYDVKM. This chain's CDR3 is CASSLTEDTEAFF. CDR3 DNA sequence: TGTGCCAGCAGCCTGACAGAGGACACTGAAGCTTTCTTT. The complete variable domain, with remaining parts taken from reference TRBV28 and TRBJ1-1, reads DVKVTQSSRYLVKRTGEKVFLECVQDMDHENMFWYRQDPGLGLRLIYFSYDVKMKEKGDIPEGYSVSREKKERFSLILESASTNQTSMYLCASSLTEDTEAFFGQGTRLTVV.

This clone has just one count. The rearrangement joins TRBV7-8 to TRBJ2-2, with TRBD2 matching over 14 bases. J was trimmed by 4 bases and V by 5 bases; bases with no gene match: 3. The CDR3 loop spans 16 amino acids. Per the germline V gene, CDR1 is SGHVS and CDR2 is FQNEAQ. In DNA, the CDR3 is TGTGCCAGCAGCCCAGGACTAGCGGGGGGCACCGGGGAGCTGTTTTTT. As protein: CASSPGLAGGTGELFF.

The CDR3 DNA reads TGCGCCAGCAGCTCGCGAAGGAGGGACCCACTCACGCCGAACACTGAAGCTTTCTTT. Encoded protein: CASSSRRRDPLTPNTEAFF. The chain recombines TRBV5-1 with TRBJ1-1, with TRBD1 as a possible D gene (5 bases). The CDR3 is 19 amino acids. The germline CDR1 and CDR2 sequences are SGHRS and YFSETQ. V was clipped by 3 bases and J by 1 base, with 25 bases between them.

This chain connects TRBV27 to TRBJ2-6, with unresolved D. Germline CDR1 MNHEY, CDR2 SMNVEV (reference sequence). The CDR3 is made up of 13 amino acids. V was pared by 5 bases and J by 3 bases, with 5 bases between. The chain's CDR3 is CASSTYGANVLTF. As DNA, the CDR3 is TGTGCCAGCAGTACTTATGGGGCCAACGTCCTGACTTTC.

The V call is TRBV5-1, the J call TRBJ1-1, with a possible D match to TRBD1 (6 bases). The CDR3 is made up of 15 amino acids. CDR1 is SGHRS, CDR2 YFSETQ, per germline. V was cut by 0 bases and J by 2 bases, with 11 bases left in between. The CDR3 DNA is TGCGCCAGCAGCTTGGAGTGGACAGAAAACACTGAAGCTTTCTTT. Residues: CASSLEWTENTEAFF.

The CDR3 nucleotides read TGTGCCAGCAGCGTAGAGACAGCGTCAGGGGGCTACACCTTC. Amino acids: CASSVETASGGYTF. The chain has TRBV9 and TRBJ1-2; tentatively, D is TRBD1 (5 bases). The CDR3 sequence is 14 residues long. V lost 0 bases and J lost 8, with 14 bases in between. Germline loops: CDR1 SGDLS, CDR2 YYNGEE.

The gene calls are TRBV6-1 and TRBJ2-7; 11 positions agree with TRBD1. CDR1 and CDR2 from the germline V gene are MNHNS and SASEGT. The V and J ends lost 7 bases and 6 bases, in that order; junction bases with no gene match: 11. The CDR3 covers 15 residues. CDR3 residues: CASKDGQGAWVEQYV. CDR3 coding DNA: TGTGCCAGCAAGGATGGACAGGGGGCTTGGGTCGAGCAGTACGTC.